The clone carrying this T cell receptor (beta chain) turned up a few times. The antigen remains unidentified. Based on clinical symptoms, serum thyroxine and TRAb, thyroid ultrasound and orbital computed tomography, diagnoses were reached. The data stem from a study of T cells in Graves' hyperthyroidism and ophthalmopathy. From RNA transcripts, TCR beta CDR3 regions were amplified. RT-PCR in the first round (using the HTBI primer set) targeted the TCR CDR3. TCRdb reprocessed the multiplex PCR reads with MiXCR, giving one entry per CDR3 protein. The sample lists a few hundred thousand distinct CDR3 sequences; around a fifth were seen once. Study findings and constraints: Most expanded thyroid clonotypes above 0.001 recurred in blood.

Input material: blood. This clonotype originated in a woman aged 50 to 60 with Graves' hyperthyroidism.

The CDR3: CAGIGQGDTEAFF. DNA for the CDR3: TGTGCCGGAATCGGACAGGGGGACACTGAAGCTTTCTTT. The chain is built from TRBV6-7 and TRBJ1-1, with 10 bases matching TRBD1. TRBV6-7 is identified as an open reading frame with a role that is uncertain. Unmatched junction bases numbered 6, after V lost 11 bases and J lost 3 bases. This CDR3 spans 13 amino acids.